The 32 T cell receptor beta chains presented below share a single source sample, sequenced in a study of blood T cell repertoires in COVID-19. Sequenced by immunoSEQ multiplex PCR; TCRdb stores in-frame clones only, minus some. The data show under 20,000 clones, about 90% seen once. Sequencing was carried out using peripheral blood. The source is a human donor with active COVID-19. The donor label of this sample is uncertain.

A single count supports this clone. This chain uses TRBV12-3 or TRBV12-4 with TRBJ2-7; D perhaps matches TRBD1 (6 bases). The CDR3 runs 13 residues. The germline V and J ends were trimmed by 6 bases and 7 bases, with 16 bases remaining between them. The CDR3 DNA reads as TGTGCCAGCAGCTTCGGGACAACGGGAGAGCAGTACTTC. This translates into CASSFGTTGEQYF.

The chain couples TRBV19 to TRBJ1-3; D is perhaps TRBD1 (5 bases). V dropped 5 bases and J dropped 0 bases, with 17 bases sitting between them. The CDR3 runs to 17 residues. Germline CDR1 LNHDA, CDR2 SQIVND (reference sequence). The CDR3 DNA is TGTGCCAGTAGTCTTCTGACAGAGCTCTACTCTGGAAACACCATATATTTT. Translated, it gives CASSLLTELYSGNTIYF.

The chain uses TRBV24-1 and TRBJ2-7; 11 nucleotides line up with TRBD1. With 2 bases clipped from V and 3 bases from J, the junction kept 8 bases outside the gene matches. This CDR3 has 17 residues. Looked up from germline, CDR1 is KGHDR and CDR2 is SFDVKD. Here the CDR3 DNA reads TGTGCCACCAGTGATTCTAAAGGGACAGGGGGTTTCTACGAGCAGTACTTC. Translated, it gives CATSDSKGTGGFYEQYF.

This rearrangement joins TRBV11-2 to TRBJ2-3; 8 bases map to TRBD1. The CDR3 length is 17 residues. V shed 3 bases and J 2 bases; nucleotides not matched to a gene: 10. Germline CDR1 is SGHAT and CDR2 is FQNNGV. The CDR3 DNA sequence: TGTGCCAGCAGCTTTGCCCGGACAGGGAACCCCACAGATACGCAGTATTTT. Translating gives CASSFARTGNPTDTQYF.

V is TRBV6-1 and J is TRBJ2-1; 8 bases line up with TRBD2. The CDR3 runs 18 residues. In germline, CDR1 is MNHNS, CDR2 SASEGT. V lost 3 bases to trimming and J lost 4 bases; unmatched junction nucleotides: 14. The CDR3 DNA reads TGTGCCAGCAGTGATCACCCCTTTTCTAGCGGGCGTTACAATGAGCAGTTCTTC. Amino acids: CASSDHPFSSGRYNEQFF.

The chain has TRBV2 and TRBJ1-4; D possibly corresponds to TRBD1 (5 bases). Deletions cut 6 bases from V and 5 bases from J, with 16 bases between. The germline gives CDR1 SNHLY, CDR2 FYNNEI. CDR3 length: 15 residues. Written as DNA, the CDR3 is TGTGCCAGCAGCGACAAGACAGCCGAAAATGAAAAACTGTTTTTT. This codes for CASSDKTAENEKLFF.

The chain combines TRBV5-1 with TRBJ1-1; D is unresolved. V was clipped by 0 bases and J by 0 bases, with 6 bases between them. CDR3 length: 14 residues. Looked up from germline, CDR1 is SGHRS and CDR2 is YFSETQ. CDR3 protein: CASSLEPVNTEAFF. Written as DNA, the CDR3 is TGCGCCAGCAGCTTGGAACCAGTGAACACTGAAGCTTTCTTT. Drawing the rest from reference TRBV5-1 and TRBJ1-1, the complete variable domain is KAGVTQTPRYLIKTRGQQVTLSCSPISGHRSVSWYQQTPGQGLQFLFEYFSETQRNKGNFPGRFSGRQFSNSRSEMNVSTLELGDSALYLCASSLEPVNTEAFFGQGTRLTVV.

This sequence joins TRBV3-1 (or the pseudogene TRBV3-2) and TRBJ2-7; TRBD2 aligns across 14 bases. CDR1 and CDR2 from the germline V gene are LGHDT and YNNKEL (reference sequence). CDR3 length equals 19 residues. The V and J ends lost 3 bases and 3 bases, in that order; junction bases with no gene match: 13. The CDR3 DNA reads as TGTGCCAGCAGCCACATCACCCGCCGGACTAGCGGGAGGCGCTACGAGCAGTACTTC. Protein product: CASSHITRRTSGRRYEQYF.

This clone was found a few times. The chain couples TRBV7-9 to TRBJ2-1; 8 nucleotides align to TRBD1. The J segment lost 7 bases and the V segment lost 5 bases, leaving 13 bases of the junction unmatched. The germline gives CDR1 SEHNR, CDR2 FQNEAQ (reference sequence). The CDR3 is 16 residues long. CDR3 bases: TGTGCCAGCAGCCCTCAACAGGACAGGGCAGTGAATGAGCAGTTCTTC. Its translation: CASSPQQDRAVNEQFF.

The sample holds a few counts of this clone. This chain joins TRBV7-9 and TRBJ2-7, with 9 bases fitting TRBD2. Germline V gene sequence: CDR1 SEHNR, CDR2 FQNEAQ (reference sequence). V was pared by 5 bases and J by 5 bases, with 10 bases of the junction left unmatched. There are 15 residues in the CDR3. The CDR3 DNA reads TGTGCCAGCAGCCCCCATCTGGCGGGAGGGGACGAGCAGTACTTC. Amino acids: CASSPHLAGGDEQYF.

This clone has just a few counts. The rearrangement uses TRBV24-1 and TRBJ1-5; maybe TRBD1 (6 bases). Trimming took off 10 bases at V and 10 bases at J, with 13 bases between the two ends. The CDR3 totals 11 residues. CDR1 and CDR2 from the germline V gene are KGHDR and SFDVKD. The CDR3 loop is CATGTGNPQHF. CDR3 in DNA: TGTGCCACAGGTACAGGGAATCCCCAGCATTTT.

The rearrangement uses TRBV5-1 and TRBJ2-1; D unresolved. CDR1 is SGHRS and CDR2 is YFSETQ in the germline V gene. The CDR3 has 12 residues. Deletions cut 1 base from V and 5 bases from J, with 4 bases between. This chain's CDR3 is CASSLIDNEQFF. CDR3 in DNA: TGCGCCAGCAGCTTGATAGACAATGAGCAGTTCTTC.

The rearrangement links TRBV3-1 (or the pseudogene TRBV3-2) to TRBJ2-7; 7 bases are shared with TRBD2. The CDR3 is 15 residues long. Germline V lookup: CDR1 LGHDT, CDR2 YNNKEL (reference sequence). J was trimmed by 2 bases and V by 4 bases; bases with no gene match: 8. In DNA, the CDR3 is TGTGCCAGCAGCCCCTCAGGGAGGGGAGCCTACGAGCAGTACTTC. Its translation is CASSPSGRGAYEQYF.

The genes are TRBV24-1 and TRBJ1-2; D possibly corresponds to TRBD1 (6 bases). The CDR3 has 13 amino acids. CDR1 is KGHDR and CDR2 is SFDVKD in the germline V gene. Trimming removed 6 bases at V and 6 bases at J, with 13 bases between. CDR3 loop: CATSFAGANGYTF. Written as DNA, the CDR3 is TGTGCCACCAGTTTTGCAGGGGCTAATGGCTACACCTTC.

The chain joins TRBV11-3 to TRBJ2-3; D unclear. This CDR3 spans 15 amino acids. Per the germline V gene, CDR1 is SGHNT and CDR2 is YENEEA. Trimming took off 1 base at V and 0 bases at J, with 8 bases between the two ends. CDR3 sequence: CASSLVAVSTDTQYF. CDR3 nucleotides: TGTGCCAGCAGCTTAGTTGCAGTTAGCACAGATACGCAGTATTTT.

In its sample, this clone was seen once. The chain links TRBV29-1 to TRBJ2-7; D call uncertain. In germline, CDR1 is SQVTM, CDR2 ANQGSEA. V shed 4 bases and J shed 2 bases, with 6 bases lying between them. This CDR3 is 11 amino acids long. The CDR3 sequence is CSVVLAYEQYF. DNA for the CDR3: TGCAGCGTTGTACTCGCCTACGAGCAGTACTTC.

V gene TRBV14 combines with J gene TRBJ2-7; TRBD2 aligns across 7 bases. The germline V gene encodes CDR1 SGHDN and CDR2 FVKESK. The V gene end was trimmed by 4 bases and the J gene end by 2 bases; junction bases not matched to a gene: 2. The CDR3 sequence is 13 residues long. In DNA, the CDR3 is TGTGCCAGCAGCCGGGGGGGAGCCTACGAGCAGTACTTC. This codes for CASSRGGAYEQYF.

The chain recombines TRBV11-2 with TRBJ2-1, with 14 positions matching TRBD2. The ends lost 5 bases at V and 5 bases at J; junction bases unmatched: 5. The CDR3 consists of 16 residues. Germline CDR1 is SGHAT and CDR2 is FQNNGV. The CDR3 coding sequence is TGTGCCAGCAGCCAGAAGGGACTAGCGGGGGACAATGAGCAGTTCTTC. Protein: CASSQKGLAGDNEQFF.

This clone was counted a single time. This rearrangement joins TRBV28 to TRBJ2-7; 7 nucleotides agree with TRBD2. V dropped 6 bases and J dropped 5; count of bases not matched to a gene: 4. CDR3 length: 12 amino acids. Germline V gene data show CDR1 as MDHEN and CDR2 as SYDVKM. The CDR3 DNA reads TGTGCCAGCAGGACTAGCATCCACGAGCAGTACTTC. Encoded protein: CASRTSIHEQYF.

This chain joins TRBV15 and TRBJ1-4, with TRBD1 matching 8 bases. This CDR3 contains 15 residues. J lost 2 bases, V lost 2 bases, and 1 base had no gene match. Per germline, CDR1 LNHNV and CDR2 YYDKDF (reference sequence). The CDR3 loop is CATSRNRGTNEKLFF. CDR3 DNA: TGTGCCACCAGCAGAAACAGGGGGACTAATGAAAAACTGTTTTTT.

This rearrangement joins TRBV11-3 to TRBJ2-2; maybe TRBD2 (5 bases). This CDR3 is built from 11 residues. Trimming stripped 8 bases from V and 7 bases from J, with 8 bases between. Per the germline V gene, CDR1 is SGHNT and CDR2 is YENEEA. This CDR3 reads CASQAVGELFF. CDR3 nucleotide sequence: TGTGCCAGCCAAGCGGTCGGGGAGCTGTTTTTT. The entire variable domain, with the rest obtained from reference TRBV11-3 and TRBJ2-2, is as follows: EAGVVQSPRYKIIEKKQPVAFWCNPISGHNTLYWYLQNLGQGPELLIRYENEEAVDDSQLPKDRFSAERLKGVDSTLKIQPAELGDSAVYLCASQAVGELFFGEGSRLTVL.

The gene calls are TRBV4-1 and TRBJ2-2; a weak D match, TRBD2 (6 bases). V was clipped by 4 bases and J by 8 bases, with 11 bases between them. This CDR3 is built from 13 residues. CDR1 MGHRA and CDR2 YSYEKL come from the germline V gene. The CDR3 region is CASSLTGAGELFF. Written as DNA, the CDR3 is TGCGCCAGCAGCCTTACGGGAGCTGGGGAGCTGTTTTTT.

The J gene is TRBJ2-3, the V gene TRBV6-2 or TRBV6-3; 7 bases map to TRBD1. Looked up from germline, CDR1 is MNHEY and CDR2 is SVGEGT. V was clipped by 2 bases and J by 5 bases; unmatched bases: 4. CDR3 length equals 14 residues. The CDR3 DNA reads as TGTGCCAGCAGTTACGGACAGGAGGTAGATACGCAGTATTTT. Translated: CASSYGQEVDTQYF.

This clone was found once. This chain connects TRBV21-1 to TRBJ1-2. TRBV21-1 is a documented pseudogene. The CDR3 contains 13 residues. In DNA, the CDR3 is TGTGCCAGCGATAGGGGGGGCAGAAATGGCTACACCTTC. It yields the protein CASDRGGRNGYTF.

The gene calls are TRBV30 and TRBJ2-3; tentatively, D is TRBD2 (7 bases). Germline assignment: CDR1 GTSNPN and CDR2 SVGIG (reference sequence). The CDR3 extends over 13 amino acids. V was clipped by 0 bases and J by 8 bases, with 12 bases between them. The CDR3 DNA reads TGTGCCTGGAGTGTAAAGGGGGGGGGTACGCAGTATTTT. Encoded protein: CAWSVKGGGTQYF.

The gene calls are TRBV6-5 and TRBJ1-5; the match to TRBD1 covers 9 bases. Germline V gene data show CDR1 as MNHEY and CDR2 as SVGAGI. Germline trimming cut 9 bases from V and 3 bases from J; bases unmatched to any gene: 9. The CDR3 totals 15 residues. CDR3 bases: TGTGCCAGTGGGACAGGGAGGGGGTACAATCAGCCCCAGCATTTT. It yields the protein CASGTGRGYNQPQHF.

The rearrangement links TRBV28 to TRBJ1-1; 7 nucleotides align to TRBD1. This CDR3 is 13 amino acids long. CDR1 and CDR2 from the germline V gene are MDHEN and SYDVKM. Losses at the gene ends were 6 bases for V and 8 bases for J; bases not matched to a gene: 9. The CDR3 nucleotides read TGTGCCAGCAGCAGCGCGGGGACAGCCGAAGCTTTCTTT. This encodes CASSSAGTAEAFF.

This clone was seen a handful of times. Here the CDR3 DNA reads TGCGCCAGCAGCCAAGAACAGTCAGGGGGCAATCAGCCCCAGCATTTT. Translating it yields CASSQEQSGGNQPQHF. This rearrangement joins TRBV4-1 to TRBJ1-5, with D possibly matching TRBD1 (6 bases). This CDR3 has 16 amino acids. Trimming removed 0 bases at V and 2 bases at J, with 11 bases between. Germline values: CDR1 MGHRA, CDR2 YSYEKL.

The rearrangement links TRBV5-5 to TRBJ1-4; 8 bases agree with TRBD1. The trim removed 6 bases at V and 8 bases at J, leaving 18 bases unmatched. The CDR3 is 17 amino acids. Germline-derived CDR1 and CDR2 are SGHKS and YYEKEE (reference sequence). The CDR3 reads CASTGRDRRFNWEKLFF. The CDR3 bases are TGTGCCAGCACCGGCCGGGACAGGCGGTTCAATTGGGAAAAACTGTTTTTT. Combining the CDR3 with reference TRBV5-5 and TRBJ1-4 gives the whole variable domain DAGVTQSPTHLIKTRGQQVTLRCSPISGHKSVSWYQQVLGQGPQFIFQYYEKEERGRGNFPDRFSARQFPNYSSELNVNALLLGDSALYLCASTGRDRRFNWEKLFFGSGTQLSVL.

The genes are TRBV5-1 and TRBJ1-4; D is ambiguous. The CDR3 totals 16 residues. Germline assignment: CDR1 SGHRS and CDR2 YFSETQ. The V end was cut by 0 bases, the J end by 5 bases, with 14 bases between. DNA of the CDR3: TGCGCCAGCAGCTTGGCGGTGGCGTCGGGGAATGAAAAACTGTTTTTT. This encodes CASSLAVASGNEKLFF.

This chain connects TRBV7-9 to TRBJ2-3, with 7 bases that match TRBD2. J lost 3 bases, V lost 4 bases, and 7 bases had no gene match. CDR3 size: 15 residues. CDR1 and CDR2 (germline): SEHNR, FQNEAQ (reference sequence). The CDR3 sequence is CASSSGGRRTDTQYF. In DNA, the CDR3 is TGTGCCAGCAGCTCGGGAGGCCGTAGGACAGATACGCAGTATTTT.

The chain links TRBV7-2 to TRBJ1-1, with D possibly matching TRBD1 (5 bases). With 4 bases removed from V and 0 bases from J, the gap between germline ends came to 12 bases. This CDR3 region has 15 residues. Germline V gene sequence: CDR1 SGHTA, CDR2 FQGNSA. The CDR3 is CASSWQTAMNTEAFF. DNA of the CDR3: TGTGCCAGCAGCTGGCAGACAGCTATGAACACTGAAGCTTTCTTT.